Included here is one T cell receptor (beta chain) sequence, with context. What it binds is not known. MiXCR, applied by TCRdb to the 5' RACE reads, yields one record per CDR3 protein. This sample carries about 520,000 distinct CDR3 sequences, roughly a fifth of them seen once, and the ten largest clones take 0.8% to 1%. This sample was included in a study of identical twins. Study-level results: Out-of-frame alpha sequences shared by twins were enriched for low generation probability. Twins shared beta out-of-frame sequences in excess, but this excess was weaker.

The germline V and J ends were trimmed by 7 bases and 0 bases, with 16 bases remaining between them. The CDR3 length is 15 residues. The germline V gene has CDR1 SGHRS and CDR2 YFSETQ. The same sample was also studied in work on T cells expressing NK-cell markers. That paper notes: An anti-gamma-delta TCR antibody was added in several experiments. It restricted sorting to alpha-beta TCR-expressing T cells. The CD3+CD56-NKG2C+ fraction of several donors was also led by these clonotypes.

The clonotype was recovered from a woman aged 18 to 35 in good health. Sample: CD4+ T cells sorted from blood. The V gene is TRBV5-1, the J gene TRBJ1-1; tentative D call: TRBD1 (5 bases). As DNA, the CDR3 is TGCGCCAGCGAACACGGGGGGATGATGAACACTGAAGCTTTCTTT. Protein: CASEHGGMMNTEAFF.